The rows below give T cell receptor beta chains drawn from one sample of a study of T cell repertoires in cytomegalovirus infection. Each CDR3 protein gets one entry after TCRdb re-called the reads with MiXCR. Among 250,000 to 400,000 distinct CDR3 sequences listed, around a quarter were seen once. These receptors have no identified antigens. The sequenced sample was cultured PBMCs, obtained from culture after CMV antigen stimulation. These receptors all stem from a human donor in good health (CMV status not recorded). Some clones in this sample may be carry-over from other donors' samples. The CDR3 runs from the conserved cysteine through the conserved F or W. Fields, in order: V gene, D gene, J gene, clone size, CDR3 DNA, CDR3 protein. The D gene is left open where the match is weak. Expanded clones get a size class; other rows say once, few or many, or leave the size out.

TRBV7-8	TRBD2	TRBJ2-1	few	TGTGCCAGCAGCTTAAGATTAGCGGGAGGCGCACGCGATGAGCAGTTCTTC	CASSLRLAGGARDEQFF
TRBV9	TRBD2	TRBJ2-1	.	TGTGCCAGCAGGGGCGGGAGGAGGGAAGACAATGAGCAGTTCTTC	CASRGGRREDNEQFF
TRBV7-9	.	TRBJ2-7	.	TGTGCCAGCAGCTCTTCGGTCGTCCCCGAGCAGTACTTC	CASSSSVVPEQYF
TRBV4-1	.	TRBJ2-1	few	TGCGCCAGCAGCCGCTTAGGGGAGGCCTCCTACAATGAGCAGTTCTTC	CASSRLGEASYNEQFF
TRBV6-1	TRBD1	TRBJ1-2	.	TGTGCCAGCAGCGTATTTCCGGGACAGGGGACTCAAGTCTATGGCTACACCTTC	CASSVFPGQGTQVYGYTF
TRBV6-6	.	TRBJ1-6	.	TGTGCCAGCAGTTCCAGGACAGACCATAATTCACCCCTCCACTTT	CASSSRTDHNSPLHF
TRBV24-1	.	TRBJ1-2	.	TGTGCCACCAGTGATAAGCAGATCTATGGCTACACCTTC	CATSDKQIYGYTF
TRBV7-2	.	TRBJ2-7	.	TGTGCCAGCAACTCTTACATAGCAGACGAGCAGTACTTC	CASNSYIADEQYF
TRBV12-3/TRBV12-4	TRBD1	TRBJ2-3	few	TGTGCCAGCAGTTTCAAGACAGGGGGCAACTCAGATACGCAGTATTTT	CASSFKTGGNSDTQYF
TRBV7-9	TRBD1	TRBJ2-7	.	TGTGCCAGCAGCCTACAGGGGGTGTATGTCGAGCAGTACTTC	CASSLQGVYVEQYF
TRBV7-2	.	TRBJ1-3	.	TGTGCCAGCAGCTTAGCGCAGGCCGCTGGAAACACCATATATTTT	CASSLAQAAGNTIYF
TRBV29-1	.	TRBJ1-1	.	TGCAGCGTTGAACGGGTTTTTACACCTGAAGCTTTCTTT	CSVERVFTPEAFF
TRBV28	TRBD2	TRBJ2-5	few	TGTGCCAGCAGTTTACCACTAGCGTCAGAGACCCAGTACTTC	CASSLPLASETQYF
TRBV20-1	.	TRBJ2-1	.	TGCAGTGTCGAGACCCATGAGCAGTTCTTC	CSVETHEQFF
TRBV3-1	.	TRBJ2-3	few	TGTGCCAGCAGCCAAGAATTAAAACGCACAGATACGCAGTATTTT	CASSQELKRTDTQYF
TRBV7-9	TRBD2	TRBJ2-1	.	TGTGCCAGCAGCCCGACTAGCGGGAGGCTAACAGGGGGGCAGTTCTTC	CASSPTSGRLTGGQFF
TRBV28	.	TRBJ1-5	.	TGTGCCAGCAGTGCTGGGGGATTGGGAAGCAATCAGCCCCAGCATTTT	CASSAGGLGSNQPQHF
TRBV6-1	TRBD2	TRBJ2-1	.	TGTGCCAGCAGTTTAAGCGGGGCGGGCAATGAGCAGTTCTTC	CASSLSGAGNEQFF